A selection of T cell receptor beta chains follows, all from one sample in a study of cytomegalovirus exposure and HLA in healthy donors. Method: immunoSEQ multiplex PCR; TCRdb's copy keeps in-frame clones and lacks some. Of 150,000 to 200,000 clones in the sample, more than 75% are singletons; the top ten hold over 1.3%. The sample was PBMCs. The receptors originated from a young woman in good health and CMV-seronegative. Each CDR3 is given with its conserved first and last residue. A D gene is named only where the DNA matches it firmly. Expanded clones get a size class; other rows say once, few or many, or leave the size out.

size	V	J	D	CDR3	DNA
.	TRBV6-1	TRBJ1-5	.	CASSEALGGANAKAQHF	TGTGCCAGCAGTGAAGCGCTAGGGGGGGCCAACGCAAAGGCCCAGCATTTT
.	TRBV5-1	TRBJ2-5	.	CASSLGPGQETQYF	TGCGCCAGCAGCTTGGGTCCCGGCCAAGAGACCCAGTACTTC
once	TRBV19	TRBJ2-1	.	CASSMFSSYNEQFF	TGTGCCAGTAGTATGTTTAGCTCCTACAATGAGCAGTTCTTC
few	TRBV29-1	TRBJ1-2	TRBD1	CSVPATGEGGYTF	TGCAGCGTCCCGGCGACAGGGGAAGGGGGCTACACCTTC
few	TRBV6-5	TRBJ1-2	TRBD1	CASTDRVNGYTF	TGTGCCTCCACGGACAGGGTGAATGGCTACACCTTC
.	TRBV10-3	TRBJ1-4	.	CAISPRGSDEKLFF	TGTGCCATCAGCCCCAGGGGTAGCGACGAAAAACTGTTTTTT
.	TRBV2	TRBJ1-1	.	CASSENGFLNTEAFF	TGTGCCAGCAGCGAAAACGGGTTCTTGAACACTGAAGCTTTCTTT
.	TRBV9	TRBJ1-3	TRBD1	CASSVGTGVSGNTIYF	TGTGCCAGCAGCGTAGGAACAGGGGTTTCTGGAAACACCATATATTTT
.	TRBV6-5	TRBJ2-7	TRBD1	CASRPGTGVFYEQYF	TGTGCCAGCAGACCCGGGACAGGGGTATTCTACGAGCAGTACTTC
once	TRBV19	TRBJ1-2	TRBD1	CASSSGTGAYNYGYTF	TGTGCCAGTAGTTCTGGGACAGGGGCCTATAACTATGGCTACACCTTC
.	TRBV25-1	TRBJ2-7	.	CASSESGYSSYEQYF	TGTGCCAGCAGTGAATCCGGATACAGCTCCTACGAGCAGTACTTC
.	TRBV11-3	TRBJ2-1	TRBD1	CASSSSQGAWEQFF	TGTGCCAGCAGCTCTTCGCAGGGGGCTTGGGAGCAGTTCTTC
.	TRBV2	TRBJ2-1	TRBD2	CASSLAGDDYNEQFF	TGTGCCAGCAGTTTAGCGGGAGATGACTACAATGAGCAGTTCTTC
.	TRBV18	TRBJ1-5	TRBD1	CASSPPRTGLSNQPQHF	TGTGCCAGCTCACCACCGAGGACAGGCCTGAGCAATCAGCCCCAGCATTTT
.	TRBV7-9	TRBJ2-6	.	CASSPRRSGANVLTF	TGTGCCAGCAGCCCACGGAGGTCTGGGGCCAACGTCCTGACTTTC
.	TRBV7-9	TRBJ1-2	.	CASSLGPVAVHGYTF	TGTGCCAGCAGCTTAGGCCCCGTAGCGGTCCATGGCTACACCTTC
.	TRBV5-1	TRBJ1-3	TRBD1	CASSETGYEGNTIYF	TGCGCCAGCAGCGAGACAGGGTACGAAGGAAACACCATATATTTT
.	TRBV18	TRBJ2-3	.	CASSPRENTDTQYF	TGTGCCAGCTCACCAAGAGAAAACACAGATACGCAGTATTTT
.	TRBV11-3	TRBJ2-5	TRBD1	CASSLVSGTGGETQYF	TGTGCCAGCAGCTTAGTATCCGGGACAGGGGGAGAGACCCAGTACTTC
.	TRBV4-1	TRBJ2-7	TRBD2	CASSQGAGGVYEQYF	TGCGCCAGCAGCCAGGGAGCGGGAGGAGTCTACGAGCAGTACTTC
.	TRBV18	TRBJ2-7	TRBD2	CASSPPGGWEQYF	TGTGCCAGCTCACCACCCGGGGGGTGGGAGCAGTACTTC
.	TRBV9	TRBJ2-5	.	CASSVEEGWLETQYF	TGTGCCAGCAGCGTAGAGGAGGGTTGGTTGGAGACCCAGTACTTC
.	TRBV6-1	TRBJ1-1	.	CASSHLRGGSTEAFF	TGTGCCAGCAGTCACTTGCGGGGGGGGTCCACTGAAGCTTTCTTT
.	TRBV4-1	TRBJ1-5	.	CASSQEEVTVLPLLNQPQHF	TGCGCCAGCAGCCAAGAGGAGGTGACCGTACTGCCATTGTTGAATCAGCCCCAGCATTTT
.	TRBV5-4	TRBJ2-7	TRBD2	CASSPRTSGEYEQYF	TGTGCCAGCAGCCCCCGCACTAGCGGAGAGTACGAGCAGTACTTC
.	TRBV14	TRBJ1-2	TRBD1	CASSIGNRGSGYTF	TGTGCCAGCAGCATAGGTAACAGGGGAAGTGGCTACACCTTC
.	TRBV5-6	TRBJ1-2	TRBD1	CASSYLQGDLRGYGYTF	TGTGCCAGCAGCTACCTACAGGGGGACTTGAGGGGCTATGGCTACACCTTC
.	TRBV13	TRBJ1-3	.	CASSFEARGNTIYF	TGTGCCAGCAGCTTCGAGGCCCGGGGAAACACCATATATTTT
once	TRBV5-1	TRBJ1-1	.	CASQGIALNTEAFF	TGCGCCAGCCAGGGGATAGCTCTCAACACTGAAGCTTTCTTT
.	TRBV7-9	TRBJ2-7	TRBD1	CASSPGTDPYEQYF	TGTGCCAGCAGCCCCGGGACAGATCCCTACGAGCAGTACTTC
.	TRBV7-9	TRBJ1-2	.	CASSLRDRDYGYTF	TGTGCCAGCAGCTTACGTGACAGAGACTATGGCTACACCTTC
.	TRBV6-7	TRBJ2-2	TRBD2	CASTTPGGGAPTGELFF	TGTGCCAGCACCACACCCGGCGGGGGGGCCCCAACCGGGGAGCTGTTTTTT
.	TRBV7-9	TRBJ1-1	.	CASSLSVPNTEAFF	TGTGCCAGCAGCTTGTCGGTCCCGAACACTGAAGCTTTCTTT
.	TRBV7-2	TRBJ2-7	.	CASSRPIDGLTHPYEQYF	TGTGCCAGCAGCCGTCCCATCGATGGACTGACCCATCCCTACGAGCAGTACTTC
once	TRBV7-8	TRBJ2-4	.	CASSYFLLEDIQYF	TGTGCCAGCAGCTACTTCCTACTAGAGGACATTCAGTACTTC
.	TRBV5-1	TRBJ1-1	.	CASSHDRPYEAFF	TGCGCCAGCAGCCATGACAGGCCGTATGAAGCTTTCTTT
.	TRBV30	TRBJ1-2	TRBD1	CAWSRGVSFSGVYGYTF	TGTGCCTGGAGCAGGGGGGTGTCTTTTAGTGGGGTTTATGGCTACACCTTC
once	TRBV6-4	TRBJ2-7	TRBD1	CATNTYPRDRAYEQYF	TGTGCCACCAACACCTATCCGAGGGACAGGGCCTACGAGCAGTACTTC
.	TRBV11-2	TRBJ2-6	TRBD1	CASNRGSSGANVLTF	TGTGCCAGCAACAGGGGTAGCTCTGGGGCCAACGTCCTGACTTTC
.	TRBV13	TRBJ2-3	TRBD2	CASSSSGLAQAGTQYF	TGTGCCAGCAGCTCGAGCGGACTAGCGCAGGCCGGGACGCAGTATTTT
few	TRBV10-1	TRBJ2-7	TRBD2	CASSESTAGGPGEQYF	TGCGCCAGCAGTGAGTCGACAGCGGGAGGGCCTGGGGAGCAGTACTTC
.	TRBV4-1	TRBJ2-3	.	CASSQRVGGTDTQYF	TGCGCCAGCAGCCAGAGGGTCGGGGGCACAGATACGCAGTATTTT
.	TRBV5-4	TRBJ2-3	TRBD2	CASSNPSGRDIDTQYF	TGTGCCAGCAGCAACCCTAGCGGGAGGGATATAGATACGCAGTATTTT
.	TRBV6-5	TRBJ2-2	.	CASSYRVRNTGELFF	TGTGCCAGCAGTTACCGGGTCAGAAACACCGGGGAGCTGTTTTTT
.	TRBV7-2	TRBJ1-1	.	CASSLVGGNTEAFF	TGTGCCAGCAGCTTAGTAGGGGGGAACACTGAAGCTTTCTTT
.	TRBV5-4	TRBJ2-1	TRBD2	CASSAGLAGGRQFF	TGTGCCAGCAGCGCGGGACTAGCGGGGGGGAGGCAGTTCTTC
.	TRBV4-1	TRBJ1-3	.	CASSPGVRQKNSGNTIYF	TGCGCCAGCAGCCCAGGGGTGAGACAGAAGAACTCTGGAAACACCATATATTTT
once	TRBV19	TRBJ1-1	TRBD1	CASSTGTADWDTEAFF	TGTGCCAGTAGTACCGGGACAGCCGATTGGGACACTGAAGCTTTCTTT